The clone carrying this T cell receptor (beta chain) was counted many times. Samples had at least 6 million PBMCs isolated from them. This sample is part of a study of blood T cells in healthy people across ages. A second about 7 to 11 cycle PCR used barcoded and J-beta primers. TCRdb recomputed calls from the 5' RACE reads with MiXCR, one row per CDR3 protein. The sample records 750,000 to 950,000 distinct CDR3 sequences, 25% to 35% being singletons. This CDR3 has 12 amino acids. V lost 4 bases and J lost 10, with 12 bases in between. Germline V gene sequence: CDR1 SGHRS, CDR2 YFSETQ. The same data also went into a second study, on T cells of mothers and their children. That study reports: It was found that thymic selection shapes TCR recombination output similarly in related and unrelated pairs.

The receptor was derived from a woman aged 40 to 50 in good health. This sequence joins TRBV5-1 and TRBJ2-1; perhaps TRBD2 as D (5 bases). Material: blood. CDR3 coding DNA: TGCGCCAGCAGCCTCAAAAGCGGAGAGCAGTTCTTC. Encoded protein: CASSLKSGEQFF.